The 19 T cell receptor beta chains listed next were all sequenced from one sample in a study of cytomegalovirus exposure and HLA in healthy donors (dated by TCRdb to 2015 to 2018). Libraries were constructed by the immunoSEQ multiplex PCR assay. For the multiplex PCR, a mixture combining 60 forward primers for TCR Vbeta segments and 13 reverse primers for TCR Jbeta segments was used. TCRdb took this table from immuneACCESS and kept in-frame rearrangements with V and J called. Such tables lack part of the clones; where checked against another copy, unresolved V genes explain under half of the gap, and the rest is unexplained. The sample yields about 120,000 clones; 75% to 80% were counted once. The ten largest clonotypes hold roughly 6.3% of the sample. Material: PBMCs. These receptor sequences come from a middle-aged woman in good health and CMV-seronegative.

The chain uses TRBV4-3 and TRBJ2-3, with 11 nucleotides matching TRBD2. This CDR3 is built from 19 residues. The junction had 13 bases not matched to a gene; V was cut back by 0 bases and J by 5 bases. The germline gives CDR1 LGHNA, CDR2 YSLEER. CDR3 nucleotide sequence: TGCGCCAGCAGCCAAGATCCGACGGTAGGACTAGCGGGTGGAGATACGCAGTATTTT. Translated: CASSQDPTVGLAGGDTQYF.

This sequence joins TRBV18 and TRBJ2-7, with 10 bases that match TRBD1. Trimming removed 4 bases from V and 6 bases from J; junction bases left unmatched: 12. The germline CDR1 and CDR2 sequences are KGHSH and LQKENI. The CDR3 sequence is 16 residues long. CDR3 DNA: TGTGCCAGCTCACTTTCCCGGGGACAGGGGATGTCCGAGCAGTACTTC. It codes for CASSLSRGQGMSEQYF.

This clone has a single count. The rearrangement links TRBV15 to TRBJ1-2; D may be TRBD1 (5 bases). Trimming took off 0 bases at V and 6 bases at J, with 14 bases between the two ends. Germline values: CDR1 LNHNV, CDR2 YYDKDF (reference sequence). The CDR3 consists of 15 residues. The CDR3 nucleotides read TGTGCCACCAGCAGAGATCCTTGGACAACGGATGGCTACACCTTC. It yields the protein CATSRDPWTTDGYTF.

The chain carries TRBV28 and TRBJ1-5, with TRBD1 matching over 8 bases. V dropped 2 bases and J dropped 1; count of bases not matched to a gene: 13. CDR1 MDHEN and CDR2 SYDVKM come from the germline V gene. CDR3 size: 19 residues. CDR3 amino acids: CASSLAAMGQASSNQPQHF. The CDR3 DNA follows: TGTGCCAGCAGTTTAGCCGCAATGGGACAGGCTAGCAGCAATCAGCCCCAGCATTTT.

This clone was counted only a few times. The rearrangement links TRBV5-1 to TRBJ1-1, with D perhaps TRBD1 (6 bases). V was trimmed by 4 bases and J by 1 base, leaving 23 bases between them. The CDR3 runs 18 residues. In germline, CDR1 is SGHRS, CDR2 YFSETQ. CDR3 in DNA: TGCGCCAGCAGCCATCAGCAAATTGGGGGCGGCGGGAACACTGAAGCTTTCTTT. Encoded protein: CASSHQQIGGGGNTEAFF. The full variable domain, with the rest looked up from reference TRBV5-1 and TRBJ1-1, is KAGVTQTPRYLIKTRGQQVTLSCSPISGHRSVSWYQQTPGQGLQFLFEYFSETQRNKGNFPGRFSGRQFSNSRSEMNVSTLELGDSALYLCASSHQQIGGGGNTEAFFGQGTRLTVV.

This chain connects TRBV6-1 to TRBJ2-3, with 13 bases aligning to TRBD2. The J segment lost 6 bases and the V segment lost 8 bases, leaving 5 bases of the junction unmatched. The CDR3 runs to 14 residues. Germline V gene sequence: CDR1 MNHNS, CDR2 SASEGT. The CDR3, as DNA: TGTGCCAGCCGTAGGACTAGCGGGAGTGATACGCAGTATTTT. It is translated as CASRRTSGSDTQYF.

The V gene is TRBV7-2, the J gene TRBJ1-2, with D maybe TRBD1 (5 bases). This CDR3 is 14 amino acids long. V was cut by 5 bases and J by 3 bases, with 13 bases left in between. Per germline, CDR1 SGHTA and CDR2 FQGNSA. CDR3: CASSGGTRDYGYTF. For the CDR3, the DNA is TGTGCCAGCAGCGGGGGGACGAGGGACTATGGCTACACCTTC.

The J gene is TRBJ1-2, the V gene TRBV7-9; D is uncertain. In germline, CDR1 is SEHNR, CDR2 FQNEAQ (reference sequence). V lost 5 bases and J 3 bases, leaving 13 bases between the germline ends. This CDR3 contains 14 residues. CDR3 in amino acids: CASSQNSADYGYTF. DNA for the CDR3: TGTGCCAGCAGCCAAAACTCGGCGGACTATGGCTACACCTTC.

This chain uses TRBV27 with TRBJ2-7; D unresolved. Germline-derived CDR1 and CDR2 are MNHEY and SMNVEV (reference sequence). This CDR3 is built from 13 residues. The ends were cut back, 0 bases at V and 5 bases at J, with 8 bases in the middle. CDR3 coding DNA: TGTGCCAGCAGTTTATCGGCTCAGAACGAGCAGTACTTC. Encoded protein: CASSLSAQNEQYF.

The CDR3 bases are TGTGCCAGCTCACTCGGAAACAGGGAGGGCTACACCTTC. This translates into CASSLGNREGYTF. The rearrangement links TRBV18 to TRBJ1-2, with D possibly matching TRBD1 (6 bases). CDR3 size: 13 residues. Between the trimmed V and J ends, which lost 4 bases and 8 bases, there was a span of 14 bases. Germline V gives CDR1 KGHSH, CDR2 LQKENI.

This chain uses TRBV5-6 with TRBJ1-5; a weak D match, TRBD1 (6 bases). The CDR3 sequence is 14 residues long. Trimming pared 5 bases from V and 2 bases from J, leaving 11 bases between. CDR1 is SGHDT and CDR2 is YYEEEE in the germline V gene. The DNA for the CDR3 is TGTGCCAGCAGTGGGGGCAGGGGCAATCAGCCCCAGCATTTT. Translated: CASSGGRGNQPQHF.

The rearrangement links TRBV28 to TRBJ1-2, with 9 bases that match TRBD1. Germline-derived CDR1 and CDR2 are MDHEN and SYDVKM. The junction had 13 bases not matched to a gene; V was cut back by 6 bases and J by 8 bases. The CDR3 totals 15 residues. The CDR3, as DNA: TGTGCCAGCAGGGAAGAACAGGGGGCCATTGGGGGCTACACCTTC. Its protein is CASREEQGAIGGYTF.

The J gene is TRBJ2-7, the V gene TRBV6-1, with 8 bases identical to TRBD1. The CDR3 consists of 17 residues. V lost 4 bases and J lost 0; bases outside the gene matches: 11. CDR1 and CDR2 from the germline V gene are MNHNS and SASEGT. The CDR3 DNA reads as TGTGCCAGCAGTGGAGCCCTCAGGGGGCTAAGCTCCTACGAGCAGTACTTC. Translation gives CASSGALRGLSSYEQYF.

This clone was seen more than once but under ten times. The chain employs TRBV9 and TRBJ1-1; D possibly corresponds to TRBD1 (5 bases). This CDR3 spans 14 amino acids. Trimming removed 7 bases at V and 1 base at J, with 14 bases between. Germline assignment: CDR1 SGDLS and CDR2 YYNGEE. CDR3 residues: CASGRGTRNTEAFF. DNA of the CDR3: TGTGCCAGCGGGCGGGGCACAAGGAACACTGAAGCTTTCTTT.

This clone was counted once. V is TRBV15 and J is TRBJ2-2; 10 positions match TRBD1. J gave up 4 bases and V 3 bases, and 2 bases lay outside the gene matches. The germline gives CDR1 LNHNV, CDR2 YYDKDF (reference sequence). The CDR3 runs to 15 residues. CDR3 sequence: CATSRTGGSTGELFF. The DNA for the CDR3 is TGTGCCACCAGCAGGACAGGGGGCAGCACCGGGGAGCTGTTTTTT.

This rearrangement joins TRBV7-2 to TRBJ1-1; no clear D. Trimming pared 1 base from V and 4 bases from J, leaving 7 bases between. In germline, CDR1 is SGHTA, CDR2 FQGNSA. The CDR3 is made up of 13 amino acids. The CDR3 sequence: CASSLGAGTEAFF. The DNA of the CDR3 is TGTGCCAGCAGCTTAGGGGCGGGCACTGAAGCTTTCTTT.

The rearrangement joins TRBV27 to TRBJ1-1; 7 bases line up with TRBD1. V trimming: 6 bases; J trimming: 4 bases; junction bases outside the gene matches: 8. Germline lookup yields CDR1 MNHEY and CDR2 SMNVEV (reference sequence). This CDR3 is built from 14 residues. This chain's CDR3 is CASSWGQQSTEAFF. CDR3 nucleotide sequence: TGTGCCAGCAGCTGGGGACAGCAGAGCACTGAAGCTTTCTTT.

The chain is built from TRBV7-8 and TRBJ2-5, with 8 bases aligning to TRBD1. V shed 0 bases, J shed 9 bases, and the junction held 6 bases outside the gene matches. Germline CDR1 and CDR2: SGHVS and FQNEAQ. The CDR3 spans 14 residues. The DNA for the CDR3 is TGTGCCAGCAGCTTAGCTCGGACAGGGACGGCCCAGTACTTC. It codes for CASSLARTGTAQYF.

In nucleotides, the CDR3 is TGTGCCAGTAGTCTCTGGCTAGCGGGAGGGGGCCAAGAGACCCAGTACTTC. Translation: CASSLWLAGGGQETQYF. The chain uses TRBV19 and TRBJ2-5; 12 nucleotides align to TRBD2. From germline, CDR1 is LNHDA and CDR2 SQIVND (reference sequence). The junction had 8 bases not matched to a gene; V was cut back by 5 bases and J by 1 base. This CDR3 comprises 17 residues.